This is a list of T cell receptor beta chains from one sample in a study of T cells in Graves' hyperthyroidism and ophthalmopathy. TCRdb processed the multiplex PCR reads anew with MiXCR; each CDR3 protein has one entry. The table shows a few hundred thousand distinct CDR3 sequences, with less than 25% occurring only once. Sequencing was done on a sample of blood. These receptors were taken from a man aged 18 to 30 with Graves' hyperthyroidism. The CDR3 runs from the conserved cysteine through the conserved F or W. Each record gives: J gene, V gene, clone size, D gene, CDR3 DNA, CDR3 protein. The D gene is left open where the match is weak. Part of the rows lack a size; the others show once, few, many or a class for expanded clones.

>TRBJ1-2|TRBV6-1|-|-
TGTGCCAGCAGCTGGGTCGCGGGGCAAGGCTACACCTTC
CASSWVAGQGYTF
>TRBJ2-2|TRBV11-2|-|TRBD2
TGTGCCGGCAGCTTTTGGAGCGGGGGCCTAAACACCGGGGAGCTGTTTTTT
CAGSFWSGGLNTGELFF
>TRBJ1-5|TRBV3-1|-|-
TGTGCCAGCAGCCAAGGTGGGGAGGGTCAGCCCCAGCATTTT
CASSQGGEGQPQHF
>TRBJ1-1|TRBV28|many|-
TGTGCCAGCAGTCCCGGTCTGGGGATCACTGAAGCTTTCTTT
CASSPGLGITEAFF
>TRBJ2-7|TRBV7-2|few|TRBD1
TGTGCCAGCAGCTTAACAGGGGGTAATTCCTACGAGCAGTACTTC
CASSLTGGNSYEQYF
>TRBJ2-2|TRBV12-3/TRBV12-4|few|-
TGTGCCAGCAGTTTAGTCCGGGGAAGGGCCGGGGAGCTGTGTTTT
CASSLVRGRAGELCF
>TRBJ2-7|TRBV27|-|-
TGTGCCAGCAGGAGGGGGGCGGGGAGCGGCGAGCAGTACTTC
CASRRGAGSGEQYF
>TRBJ1-2|TRBV27|-|-
TGTGCCAGCACCCTTGTGTGGGGGAAAAACTATGGCTACACCTTC
CASTLVWGKNYGYTF
>TRBJ2-7|TRBV7-3|few|-
TGTGCCAGCAGCTTAAGTCCAGGGAGCGAGCAGTACTTC
CASSLSPGSEQYF
>TRBJ2-7|TRBV11-2|-|TRBD2
TGTGCCAGCAGCTTACAGCGGGAGGCAAGCTCCTACGAGCAGTACTTC
CASSLQREASSYEQYF
>TRBJ2-5|TRBV5-6|many|TRBD2
TGTGCCAGCAGCTCGGGACTAGCGGGAGAGACCCAGTACTTC
CASSSGLAGETQYF
>TRBJ1-2|TRBV12-3/TRBV12-4|-|TRBD1
TGTGCCAGCAGCTCCCGGGACAGGGGGAAGAGAGGCTACACCTTC
CASSSRDRGKRGYTF
>TRBJ2-7|TRBV6-1|-|-
TGTGCCAGCTTGGGGGGAAGCTACGAGCAGTACTTC
CASLGGSYEQYF
>TRBJ1-5|TRBV11-3|many|-
TGTGCCATCAGTAGGGATTCCTTCAATCAGCCCCAGCATTTT
CAISRDSFNQPQHF
>TRBJ2-5|TRBV6-5|few|-
TGTGCCAGCAGTTACCCGGGGACCCAGTACTTC
CASSYPGTQYF
>TRBJ1-2|TRBV30|-|TRBD1
TGTGCCTGGAGTGTAACAGGGGAGACCTATGGCTACACCTTC
CAWSVTGETYGYTF
>TRBJ1-2|TRBV2|many|TRBD1
TGTGCCAGCAGCGCTGTGGGGACAGGGACCGGCTACACCTTC
CASSAVGTGTGYTF
>TRBJ2-7|TRBV28|few|-
TGTGCCAGCAGTTCGATTCAGTGGAGCTCCTACGAGCAGTACTTC
CASSSIQWSSYEQYF